Listed here is a single T cell receptor (beta chain). Its binding antigen is unknown. No much larger clone is present one base from it, and per-base qualities are unavailable. The sample belongs to a study of post-analysis software for immune sequencing data (dated by TCRdb to 2015 to 2017). At the level of the whole study: The recorded disease courses included relapsing-remitting, secondary progressive and progressive-relapsing multiple sclerosis, and some patients had no subtype annotation. The multiple sclerosis patient repertoires were compared with under 13 previously published healthy control repertoires from donors aged roughly 6 to 25 years. A subset of samples was prepared in parallel using single-end sample barcoding, then pooled and co-amplified after Illumina adapter ligation.

From cysteine to phenylalanine, the CDR3 is 20 amino acids long. This entry keeps only the CDR3 DNA: 60 bases, framed from base 1. From the germline V gene, CDR1 is LGHNA and CDR2 is YNFKEQ. V loses 0 bases, J loses 3 bases, and the germline ends lie 21 bases apart. TCR beta repertoires were profiled from peripheral blood of roughly twelve young patients with multiple sclerosis to demonstrate the VDJtools post-analysis software. The patients with multiple sclerosis were children and adolescents between roughly 6 and 15 years of age. The study at large found these results: When samples were clustered directly using the F measure, samples prepared in the same batch co-clustered strongly, which prompted a batch-effect correction. Multiple sclerosis patients had significantly lower normalized Chao1 diversity than controls, a result that suggests substantial peripheral T-cell clonal expansion. Significantly higher frequencies in patients than in controls were found for five or six TRBV segments, including TRBV5-6, TRBV5-1 and TRBV20-1. The multiple sclerosis patient group was slightly younger than the control group.

The library was made by PCR. Instrument on record: Illumina HiSeq 2500. To reduce PCR and sequencing biases, unique molecular identifiers were incorporated into the TCR beta cDNA libraries. Every 1 to 10 million input T cells yielded roughly 500,000 cDNA molecules, meaning each molecule approximated one T cell. The patient libraries were prepared and sequenced with the same protocol used for the earlier healthy control dataset. Samples belonging to the same batch were prepared together, multiplexed and sequenced on a shared HiSeq lane. In the paper's pipeline: MIGEC handled the raw barcoded reads, throwing out single-read molecular identifier groups before consensus assembly and CDR3 extraction. VDJtools was used for post-analysis of the clonotype tables, and diversity was normalized by down-sampling every dataset to the size of the smallest sample. In repertoire overlap clustering, CDR3 amino acid sequences, but not nucleotide sequences, were matched to correct batch-related cross-sample contamination. TCRdb took the public reads, trimmed them with fastp at Q25, ran MiXCR for clone calling and kept in-frame beta chains. Each record represents a unique CDR3 protein, reported with the most common genes and DNA among its rows. The V and J calls, along with clone size, are taken from TCRdb and not from the paper's own processing. In this sample the table shows hundreds of thousands of distinct CDR3 sequences, around 60% of which occur a single time. Approximately 10% of the sample belongs to the ten largest clones.

The chain was built from TRBV4-2 and TRBJ2-6; a confident D gene designation cannot be given. The sample was blood. The receptor comes from a girl aged 2-15 years with multiple sclerosis. This receptor carries the CDR3 CASSQDLVRPSLGGANVLTF. The nucleotide sequence reads as follows: TGTGCCAGCAGCCAAGACCTGGTCCGACCCTCCCTCGGTGGGGCCAACGTCCTGACTTTC.